These 9 T cell receptor beta chains share one sample of origin, sequenced in a study of OX40 agonist ivuxolimab in advanced cancers. The data were produced by immunoSEQ multiplex PCR, yet TCRdb's version contains in-frame clones alone and is incomplete. The sample records around 35,000 clones, about three quarters being singletons. Material: CD4+ or CD8+ T cells sorted from blood, obtained in a trial of the OX40 agonist ivuxolimab. These receptors all come from an adult with an advanced solid tumor such as melanoma, head and neck, liver or kidney cancer.

This sequence joins TRBV11-1 and TRBJ2-1, with 9 bases matching TRBD2. This CDR3 is 17 amino acids long. V dropped 2 bases and J dropped 7; count of bases not matched to a gene: 12. Germline CDR1 is SGHAT and CDR2 is FQDESV (reference sequence). In nucleotides, the CDR3 is TGTGCCAGCAGCTTAACCCGCAATAGCGGGAGAAGAAATGAGCAGTTCTTC. Translated: CASSLTRNSGRRNEQFF.

This chain uses TRBV27 with TRBJ1-4; 9 bases are a match to TRBD1. This CDR3 region has 13 residues. From germline, CDR1 is MNHEY and CDR2 SMNVEV (reference sequence). V lost 7 bases, J lost 7 bases, and 4 bases stayed unmatched. The CDR3, as DNA: TGTGCCAGCAAGGGACAGGGCGTTGAAAAACTGTTTTTT. This codes for CASKGQGVEKLFF.

This chain connects TRBV11-2 to TRBJ2-1; no firm D call. Germline V CDR1 and CDR2: SGHAT, FQNNGV. This CDR3 region has 12 residues. Trimming stripped 6 bases from V and 5 bases from J, with 8 bases between. CDR3 coding DNA: TGTGCCAGCAGGTTGTATAACAATGAGCAGTTCTTC. Amino acids: CASRLYNNEQFF.

This clone was observed a single time. V usage is TRBV5-5 and J usage is TRBJ1-6; D remains ambiguous. Germline CDR1 reads SGHKS; CDR2 reads YYEKEE (reference sequence). The V gene lost 0 bases and the J gene lost 7 bases, with 5 bases spanning the gap. This CDR3 is 13 amino acids long. In DNA form, the CDR3 reads TGTGCCAGCAGCTTGGTGGGCAATTCACCCCTCCACTTT. It codes for CASSLVGNSPLHF.

The V gene is TRBV29-1, the J gene TRBJ2-2; D perhaps matches TRBD2 (5 bases). From germline, CDR1 is SQVTM and CDR2 ANQGSEA. Trimming removed 4 bases at V and 7 bases at J, with 7 bases between. The CDR3 totals 11 residues. DNA for the CDR3: TGCAGCGTTGGAGCGGTCGGGGAGCTGTTTTTT. Residues: CSVGAVGELFF.

For this clone: The same CDR3 also results from other DNA sequences found in this sample. The V and J genes are TRBV7-2 and TRBJ2-3, with 9 bases that match TRBD2. In germline, CDR1 is SGHTA, CDR2 FQGNSA. V dropped 3 bases and J dropped 4; count of bases not matched to a gene: 5. The CDR3 spans 15 residues. The CDR3 coding sequence is TGTGCCAGCAGCTTGGTAGCGGGAGCTGCAGATACGCAGTATTTT. Amino acid sequence: CASSLVAGAADTQYF.

The chain links TRBV28 to TRBJ2-2, with TRBD2 identical over 9 bases. This CDR3 has 16 residues. The V segment lost 2 bases and the J segment 5 bases; nucleotides outside the gene matches: 6. CDR1 and CDR2 (germline): MDHEN, SYDVKM. DNA of the CDR3: TGTGCCAGCAGTTTAATCCTAGCGGGACAAACCGGGGAGCTGTTTTTT. Translating gives CASSLILAGQTGELFF.

The V call is TRBV11-2, the J call TRBJ2-3, with D possibly being TRBD2 (6 bases). This CDR3 spans 15 amino acids. From germline, CDR1 is SGHAT and CDR2 FQNNGV. V lost 3 bases and J lost 1, with 11 bases in between. In nucleotides, the CDR3 is TGTGCCAGCAGCTTGCTACTAGCAGGCACAGATACGCAGTATTTT. This sequence encodes CASSLLLAGTDTQYF.

This clone was counted a single time. The chain employs TRBV6-5 and TRBJ1-2; no clear D. The CDR3 is 14 amino acids. V lost 5 bases and J lost 5, with 15 bases in between. In germline, CDR1 is MNHEY, CDR2 SVGAGI. This CDR3 reads CASSRDLSWYGYTF. CDR3 bases: TGTGCCAGCAGTCGCGACCTGTCATGGTATGGCTACACCTTC.